This T cell receptor (beta chain) was found in a study of early T cells in non-severe SARS-CoV-2 infection. The study's findings and limits: VDJdb matching favored anti-spike CD8 responses, missing private and CD4 specificities.

Unique molecular identifiers were attached to individual cDNA molecules. TCRdb recomputed calls from the 5' RACE reads with MiXCR, one row per CDR3 protein. Seen here are tens of thousands of distinct CDR3 sequences, about a tenth observed once, and the top ten hold less than 25%. With respect to this clonotype: Its cognate antigen is unknown.

Sequences were obtained from whole blood. The TCR sequence derives from an adult who was a healthcare worker with PCR-confirmed SARS-CoV-2 infection or an uninfected control (not recorded which).

This CDR3 is CAWSEDRGLYGYTF. Here the CDR3 DNA reads TGTGCCTGGAGTGAGGACAGGGGGCTCTATGGCTACACCTTC. The chain joins TRBV30 to TRBJ1-2; 11 bases line up with TRBD1. The V and J ends lost 1 base and 4 bases, in that order; junction bases with no gene match: 2. The CDR3 runs 14 residues. Looked up from germline, CDR1 is GTSNPN and CDR2 is SVGIG (reference sequence).